This T cell receptor beta chain comes out of a study of blood T cell repertoires in COVID-19 (dated by TCRdb to 2020 to 2021). About the investigation overall: Samples from collaborators originated in the United States, Italy and Spain and spanned both the acute and convalescent phases of COVID-19. The material from the prospective study consisted of cDNA or gDNA derived from T cells, B-cell-depleted T cells, or PBMCs. The dataset comprised deeply sampled blood TCRbeta repertoires from subjects exposed to, actively infected with, or recovered from COVID-19. The repertoires were released in a freely available public database meant as a resource for research on the immune response to SARS-CoV-2. Samples were obtained from the ongoing ImmuneRACE study (first 160 participants) and from 1,000 to 1,500 subjects provided by 6 global collaborators. Nearly every sample came with metadata listing a de-identified subject ID, COVID-19 status, age in years and sex. Where available, HLA class I and class II types were taken from metadata supplied by the sample provider and were not determined by assay-based typing.

Broader findings and caveats from the paper: The quantity of clinical and demographic metadata differed by source and by participant and was supplied without curation.

TCRbeta CDR3 regions were amplified from genomic DNA using the immunoSEQ Assay, a bias-controlled multiplex PCR. In the source study's methods: The number of nucleated cells in each sample was estimated by amplification of reference gene primers within the assay. To quantify the absolute abundance of each unique TCRbeta CDR3 rearrangement, sequence reads were collapsed and filtered. For each sample, productive Simpson clonality was calculated as the square root of Simpson's diversity index over productive rearrangements. TCRdb provides this immuneACCESS table in a form limited to in-frame rearrangements. Some clones are lacking; in checked studies, under half of them reflect an unresolved V gene, and why the rest are absent is not known. V and J calls and clone size are copied from that table; D and trimming were computed from the DNA. The sample table contains hundreds of thousands of clones; only one count was recorded for around 90% of them. Roughly 14% of the sample is held by the ten biggest clonotypes.

Participants in the prospective study were enrolled through a virtual design, were aged roughly 18 to 90 years, and lived in about two dozen United States geographic areas. Cohort assignment in the prospective study relied on participant-reported clinical history from a screening survey and a study questionnaire. Each participant in the prospective study had whole blood, serum and a nasopharyngeal or oropharyngeal swab collected by mobile phlebotomists. Participants in the prospective study had the option to provide additional blood draws and questionnaires over a roughly 2-month period. Prospective study blood samples were shipped either frozen or at room temperature before DNA extraction. As for this clone: Its antigen is currently not known. No much larger clone exists at a distance of one base, and base qualities are not known.

At the junction V is shortened by 5 bases and J by 5 bases, with 15 bases in between. CDR1 SQVTM and CDR2 ANQGSEA were looked up in the germline V gene. Measured from the cysteine to the phenylalanine, the CDR3 is 13 residues long. Solely the CDR3 DNA is kept, with 39 bases framed from the first base. Sequencing was done on a sample of PBMCs or T cells enriched from blood (not recorded which). This sequence uses TRBV29-1 and TRBJ1-1; no D gene call is confident. This sequence originates from a woman aged 45-65 years with acute COVID-19. Read as DNA, the sequence is TGCAGCGTTTTCCTCGCGGCTGAGACTGAAGCTTTCTTT. Its coded protein is CSVFLAAETEAFF.